Below, 10 T cell receptor beta chains from the same sample are listed, as sequenced in a study of T cells after yellow fever vaccination. MiXCR was run by TCRdb on the 5' RACE reads, yielding one entry per CDR3 protein. The sample shows about 300,000 distinct CDR3 sequences, about 10% of them seen only once. This specimen consisted of CD4+ T cells sorted from PBMCs, obtained 5 days after the yellow fever booster vaccination. These receptors were obtained from a young man who received the YFV17D yellow fever vaccine.

This clonotype was seen only a few times. The V gene is TRBV28, the J gene TRBJ2-7; 7 bases line up with TRBD1. With V trimmed by 8 bases and J by 4 bases, 5 bases remained unmatched. The CDR3 is 12 residues long. The V gene's germline CDR1 is MDHEN and CDR2 SYDVKM. CDR3 residues: CASGTVGYEQYV. CDR3 sequence (DNA): TGTGCCAGCGGGACAGTTGGGTACGAGCAGTACGTC.

The CDR3 DNA reads as TGCGCCAGCAGCCGGACGGGGGCCTATGGCTACACCTTC. Protein sequence: CASSRTGAYGYTF. The chain couples TRBV10-2 to TRBJ1-2; D might be TRBD1 (6 bases). CDR1 is WSHSY, CDR2 SAAADI, per germline. The CDR3 contains 13 residues. The V end was cut by 6 bases, the J end by 4 bases, with 12 bases between.

V and J are TRBV7-8 and TRBJ1-1; no clear D gene. V was clipped by 2 bases and J by 1 base, with 11 bases between them. CDR3 size: 15 residues. The germline V gene encodes CDR1 SGHVS and CDR2 FQNEAQ. CDR3 coding DNA: TGTGCCAGCAGCTTAATATATCTCGCGAACACTGAAGCTTTCTTT. Its translation: CASSLIYLANTEAFF.

This clonotype was observed at least ten times. The genes are TRBV18 and TRBJ2-2; D ambiguous. The CDR3 covers 14 residues. Trimming left V 3 bases short and J 8 bases short, with 13 bases between. Germline values: CDR1 KGHSH, CDR2 LQKENI. CDR3 protein: CASSPLSFEGELFF. CDR3 DNA sequence: TGTGCCAGCTCACCGTTGAGCTTCGAGGGGGAGCTGTTTTTT.

In this sample, this clonotype turned up a few times. This sequence joins TRBV6-5 and TRBJ2-7; 8 nucleotides agree with TRBD1. With 0 bases clipped from V and 5 bases from J, the junction kept 6 bases outside the gene matches. The CDR3 contains 15 residues. CDR1 is MNHEY and CDR2 is SVGAGI in the germline V gene. The CDR3 protein is CASSYSGQGAHEQYF. The CDR3 region has the DNA TGTGCCAGCAGTTACTCAGGCCAGGGGGCCCACGAGCAGTACTTC.

This chain joins TRBV6-2 or TRBV6-3 and TRBJ1-5, with D possibly matching TRBD1 (5 bases). CDR1 is MNHEY and CDR2 is SVGEGT in the germline V gene. This CDR3 is built from 11 residues. The V end lost 5 bases, the J end lost 14 bases, and 13 bases lay between the germline ends. CDR3 residues: CASSNGGRKHF. CDR3 bases: TGTGCCAGCAGTAACGGGGGGAGGAAGCATTTT.

The chain joins TRBV4-1 to TRBJ2-7; 8 nucleotides match TRBD1. The CDR3 sequence is 14 residues long. CDR1 and CDR2 (germline): MGHRA, YSYEKL. Trimming cost V 3 bases and J 3 bases; bases outside gene matches: 4. The CDR3 DNA reads as TGCGCCAGCAGCCAGGCGGACAGGGTCTACGAGCAGTACTTC. The encoded protein is CASSQADRVYEQYF.

This clonotype was picked up a small number of times. The gene calls are TRBV9 and TRBJ1-2, with D possibly being TRBD1 (6 bases). The V gene's germline CDR1 is SGDLS and CDR2 YYNGEE. This CDR3 has 14 amino acids. Trimming shortened V by 7 bases and J by 2 bases, and 15 bases separated the two germline ends. CDR3 sequence: CASAKKTGNYGYTF. The CDR3 DNA follows: TGTGCCAGCGCAAAGAAAACAGGGAACTATGGCTACACCTTC.

In its sample, this clonotype was seen many times. This chain uses TRBV4-2 with TRBJ2-6; possible D gene TRBD2, 6 bases. The V gene's germline CDR1 is LGHNA and CDR2 YNFKEQ. The CDR3 covers 14 residues. V was shortened by 5 bases and J by 1 base, with 6 bases between the two germline ends. The CDR3: CASSGRSGANVLTF. The CDR3 coding sequence is TGTGCCAGCAGCGGGAGGTCTGGGGCCAACGTCCTGACTTTC.

The table lists this clonotype with many counts. The rearrangement uses TRBV11-2 and TRBJ2-7; no definite D call. CDR1 is SGHAT, CDR2 FQNNGV, per germline. Between the trimmed V and J ends, which lost 1 base and 3 bases, there was a span of 10 bases. This CDR3 contains 14 residues. The CDR3 loop reads CASSLGLLNYEQYF. CDR3 DNA sequence: TGTGCCAGCAGCTTAGGCCTCTTAAACTACGAGCAGTACTTC.